The next 27 T cell receptor beta chains were all read from a single sample in a study of T cell responses to AZD1222 COVID-19 vaccine. Libraries were prepared by immunoSEQ multiplex PCR; TCRdb keeps only in-frame clonotypes and omits some of them. The table lists 100,000 to 150,000 clones, 75% to 90% of them singletons, with approximately 4.4% in the top ten. This sample comprised peripheral blood, obtained 28 days after the second AZD1222 dose. Every receptor here comes from an adult who received the AZD1222 COVID-19 vaccine.

The V gene is TRBV10-1, the J gene TRBJ2-1; D call uncertain. Looked up from germline, CDR1 is WNHNN and CDR2 is SYGVQD (reference sequence). Trimming pared 2 bases from V and 0 bases from J, leaving 8 bases between. CDR3 size: 15 residues. The DNA of the CDR3 is TGCGCCAGCAGTGAGGGGGTTAGCTCCTACAATGAGCAGTTCTTC. It translates to CASSEGVSSYNEQFF.

The chain recombines TRBV5-1 with TRBJ1-2, with 9 positions matching TRBD1. CDR3 size: 15 residues. Germline lookup yields CDR1 SGHRS and CDR2 YFSETQ. With V trimmed by 2 bases and J by 4 bases, 6 bases remained unmatched. The CDR3 region has the DNA TGCGCCAGCAGCTTTGGGGACAGGGTCGGCTATGGCTACACCTTC. It encodes CASSFGDRVGYGYTF.

The chain joins TRBV7-9 to TRBJ1-5; D might be TRBD1 (6 bases). This CDR3 is 14 amino acids long. In germline, CDR1 is SEHNR, CDR2 FQNEAQ (reference sequence). The ends were cut back, 5 bases at V and 2 bases at J, with 10 bases in the middle. CDR3 nucleotides: TGTGCCAGCAGCCCGCCAGGGGGCAATCAGCCCCAGCATTTT. Translated, it gives CASSPPGGNQPQHF.

This clone has a handful of counts. CDR3 protein: CASSSRDRTNSLSYEQYF. CDR3 nucleotide sequence: TGTGCCAGCAGTTCTCGGGACAGGACAAACTCGCTATCTTACGAGCAGTACTTC. The chain is built from TRBV6-2 or TRBV6-3 and TRBJ2-7; 8 nucleotides align to TRBD1. CDR1 and CDR2 (germline): MNHEY, SVGEGT. The CDR3 is 18 amino acids. V shed 4 bases, J shed 4 bases, and the junction held 18 bases outside the gene matches.

The rearrangement joins TRBV6-5 to TRBJ1-6; 10 bases are shared with TRBD1. Germline lookup yields CDR1 MNHEY and CDR2 SVGAGI. The CDR3 sequence is 13 residues long. V shed 5 bases, J shed 10 bases, and the junction held 2 bases outside the gene matches. CDR3 amino acids: CASSPGQGSPLHF. CDR3 DNA sequence: TGTGCCAGCAGTCCGGGACAGGGGTCACCCCTCCACTTT.

V usage is TRBV2 and J usage is TRBJ2-2; D remains ambiguous. Per the germline V gene, CDR1 is SNHLY and CDR2 is FYNNEI. V shed 4 bases and J shed 1 base, with 13 bases lying between them. The CDR3 length is 16 residues. The CDR3: CASSGAATQNTGELFF. The CDR3, as DNA: TGTGCCAGCAGTGGGGCAGCGACCCAGAACACCGGGGAGCTGTTTTTT.

The rearrangement links TRBV4-1 to TRBJ2-1; D might be TRBD1 (5 bases). V gave up 0 bases and J gave up 4 bases, with 7 bases separating them. Germline V gene sequence: CDR1 MGHRA, CDR2 YSYEKL. The length of the CDR3 is 14 residues. CDR3 sequence: CASSQDTGYNEQFF. CDR3 DNA sequence: TGCGCCAGCAGCCAAGATACAGGATACAATGAGCAGTTCTTC.

The chain has TRBV9 and TRBJ2-2; D may be TRBD2 (7 bases). Germline V gives CDR1 SGDLS, CDR2 YYNGEE. Trimming cost V 4 bases and J 4 bases, with 17 bases left between them. The CDR3 totals 16 residues. The CDR3 protein is CASSPRGGAGTGELFF. CDR3 in DNA: TGTGCCAGCAGCCCAAGAGGGGGGGCGGGCACCGGGGAGCTGTTTTTT.

The chain recombines TRBV6-2 or TRBV6-3 with TRBJ2-3, with 14 nucleotides matching TRBD2. The CDR3 has 19 residues. Germline CDR1 and CDR2: MNHEY and SVGEGT. The ends lost 5 bases at V and 0 bases at J; junction bases unmatched: 10. CDR3 in DNA: TGTGCCAGCAGTCCGGGACTAGCGGGGGCTAAACTTAGCACAGATACGCAGTATTTT. This translates into CASSPGLAGAKLSTDTQYF.

The chain has TRBV3-1 (or the pseudogene TRBV3-2) and TRBJ1-2, with 7 bases matching TRBD1. The J segment lost 4 bases and the V segment lost 5 bases, leaving 10 bases of the junction unmatched. The CDR3 totals 15 residues. Germline V gives CDR1 LGHDT, CDR2 YNNKEL (reference sequence). The CDR3 sequence: CASSEFRQGPYGYTF. CDR3 bases: TGTGCCAGCAGCGAATTCCGACAGGGCCCCTATGGCTACACCTTC.

V is TRBV4-1 and J is TRBJ1-2; the match to TRBD1 covers 9 bases. The J segment lost 4 bases and the V segment lost 5 bases, leaving 11 bases of the junction unmatched. Germline V CDR1 and CDR2: MGHRA, YSYEKL. The CDR3 sequence is 16 residues long. The CDR3 region has the DNA TGCGCCAGCAGCTTCGTAACAGGGGGCCTAGGCTATGGCTACACCTTC. Translated: CASSFVTGGLGYGYTF.

The genes are TRBV9 and TRBJ2-5, with 10 bases matching TRBD2. The trim removed 3 bases at V and 4 bases at J, leaving 9 bases unmatched. Germline lookup yields CDR1 SGDLS and CDR2 YYNGEE. The CDR3 is made up of 16 amino acids. The CDR3 DNA is TGTGCCAGCAGCGCTAGCGGGGGATTGGGTGGAGAGACCCAGTACTTC. Translated, it gives CASSASGGLGGETQYF. Using reference TRBV9 and TRBJ2-5 for the parts outside the CDR3, the full variable domain is DSGVTQTPKHLITATGQRVTLRCSPRSGDLSVYWYQQSLDQGLQFLIQYYNGEERAKGNILERFSAQQFPDLHSELNLSSLELGDSALYFCASSASGGLGGETQYFGPGTRLLVL.

The CDR3 DNA reads as TGTGCCAGCAGTCTCGGAGGGTCCTACAATGAGCAGTTCTTC. This codes for CASSLGGSYNEQFF. The chain carries TRBV2 and TRBJ2-1; TRBD2 might be the D (6 bases). CDR1 is SNHLY and CDR2 is FYNNEI in the germline V gene. The V end was cut by 5 bases, the J end by 1 base, with 9 bases between. The CDR3 is 14 amino acids. Supplemented by reference TRBV2 and TRBJ2-1, the full variable domain reads EPEVTQTPSHQVTQMGQEVILRCVPISNHLYFYWYRQILGQKVEFLVSFYNNEISEKSEIFDDQFSVERPDGSNFTLKIRSTKLEDSAMYFCASSLGGSYNEQFFGPGTRLTVL.

The chain employs TRBV28 and TRBJ1-5; D possibly corresponds to TRBD1 (5 bases). V was clipped by 6 bases and J by 1 base, with 19 bases between them. This CDR3 is built from 17 residues. Germline CDR1 and CDR2: MDHEN and SYDVKM. For the CDR3, the DNA is TGTGCCAGCAGCCCCCCCCAGGGTAGGGTAAGCAATCAGCCCCAGCATTTT. This sequence encodes CASSPPQGRVSNQPQHF. Full variable domain (remainder filled in from reference TRBV28 and TRBJ1-5): DVKVTQSSRYLVKRTGEKVFLECVQDMDHENMFWYRQDPGLGLRLIYFSYDVKMKEKGDIPEGYSVSREKKERFSLILESASTNQTSMYLCASSPPQGRVSNQPQHFGDGTRLSIL.

The V call is TRBV14, the J call TRBJ2-3; D remains unclear. This CDR3 comprises 17 residues. Looked up from germline, CDR1 is SGHDN and CDR2 is FVKESK. The V and J ends lost 0 bases and 0 bases respectively, with 13 bases between them. CDR3 nucleotides: TGTGCCAGCAGCCAAGACCTCGGGCAGGAGAGCACAGATACGCAGTATTTT. It is translated as CASSQDLGQESTDTQYF.

V is TRBV3-1 (or the pseudogene TRBV3-2) and J is TRBJ1-2, with TRBD1 matching over 7 bases. Germline lookup yields CDR1 LGHDT and CDR2 YNNKEL (reference sequence). Germline trimming cut 5 bases from V and 2 bases from J; bases unmatched to any gene: 8. This CDR3 contains 15 residues. The CDR3 region has the DNA TGTGCCAGCAGCGAACGACAGGGAAAAAACTATGGCTACACCTTC. Amino acids: CASSERQGKNYGYTF.

This clone was observed a few times. The chain uses TRBV5-4 and TRBJ2-6, with D unclear. The CDR3 length is 15 residues. Trimming removed 8 bases from V and 0 bases from J, with 12 bases in between. CDR1 and CDR2 from the germline V gene are SGHNT and YYREEE (reference sequence). The CDR3, as DNA: TGTGCCAGTTCTTCCCCTGTCTCTGGGGCCAACGTCCTGACTTTC. It codes for CASSSPVSGANVLTF.

Concerning this clone itself: Other nucleotide sequences in the sample specify the same CDR3. V usage is TRBV9 and J usage is TRBJ2-3; D may be TRBD1 or TRBD2 (5 bases each). Germline assignment: CDR1 SGDLS and CDR2 YYNGEE. This CDR3 contains 15 residues. Trimming removed 2 bases at V and 2 bases at J, with 12 bases between. CDR3 bases: TGTGCCAGCAGCGTTGGGGGAGTATACACAGATACGCAGTATTTT. Translated: CASSVGGVYTDTQYF.

This clone was picked up a small number of times. The gene calls are TRBV5-1 and TRBJ2-5; perhaps D is TRBD1 or TRBD2 (5 bases each). Germline V CDR1 and CDR2: SGHRS, YFSETQ. The CDR3 has 17 amino acids. Trimming left V 6 bases short and J 1 base short, with 22 bases between. This CDR3 reads CASKSEGPTAAQETQYF. For the CDR3, the DNA is TGCGCCAGCAAGAGTGAGGGCCCGACAGCGGCCCAAGAGACCCAGTACTTC.

The rearrangement links TRBV7-2 to TRBJ1-4, with 8 bases aligning to TRBD1. J gave up 8 bases and V 1 base, and 6 bases lay outside the gene matches. The germline CDR1 and CDR2 sequences are SGHTA and FQGNSA. The CDR3 extends over 15 amino acids. The CDR3 nucleotides read TGTGCCAGCAGCTTAGATGGTAGACAGGGGGAAAAACTGTTTTTT. Protein product: CASSLDGRQGEKLFF.

This clone was seen only once. CDR3 DNA: TGTGCCAGCAGTTGGGGGGCGGACACTGAAGCTTTCTTT. It yields the protein CASSWGADTEAFF. The chain is built from TRBV6-2 or TRBV6-3 and TRBJ1-1, with D maybe TRBD1 (6 bases). The V and J ends lost 4 bases and 3 bases respectively, with 9 bases between them. The CDR3 covers 13 residues. CDR1 is MNHEY, CDR2 SVGEGT, per germline.

This chain connects TRBV7-9 to TRBJ1-2; 7 positions agree with TRBD1. CDR3 length equals 17 residues. Germline V gene data show CDR1 as SEHNR and CDR2 as FQNEAQ (reference sequence). V shed 5 bases and J 0 bases; nucleotides not matched to a gene: 12. Here the CDR3 reads CASSQGGPRHANYGYTF. In nucleotides, the CDR3 is TGTGCCAGCAGCCAAGGGGGCCCCCGCCACGCTAACTATGGCTACACCTTC. The full variable domain, completed using reference TRBV7-9 and TRBJ1-2, is DTGVSQNPRHKITKRGQNVTFRCDPISEHNRLYWYRQTLGQGPEFLTYFQNEAQLEKSRLLSDRFSAERPKGSFSTLEIQRTEQGDSAMYLCASSQGGPRHANYGYTFGSGTRLTVV.

In its sample, this clone was seen a few times. V usage is TRBV10-3 and J usage is TRBJ1-4; D gene unclear. Looked up from germline, CDR1 is ENHRY and CDR2 is SYGVKD. This CDR3 spans 17 amino acids. V lost 3 bases to trimming and J lost 0 bases, with 14 bases between them. The CDR3 coding sequence is TGTGCCATCAGTGACCCCCCAGCACATGCAACTAATGAAAAACTGTTTTTT. This translates into CAISDPPAHATNEKLFF.

This clone is a singleton in its sample. CDR3 DNA sequence: TGTGCCAGCAGTCATGGACAGGGGGCGCAAACTGAAGCTTTCTTT. This encodes CASSHGQGAQTEAFF. V is TRBV28 and J is TRBJ1-1, with 11 bases aligning to TRBD1. V lost 5 bases and J lost 5; bases outside the gene matches: 7. The CDR3 consists of 15 residues. Germline values: CDR1 MDHEN, CDR2 SYDVKM.

The rearrangement links TRBV2 to TRBJ2-1, with D perhaps TRBD1 or TRBD2 (5 bases each). With 5 bases removed from V and 5 bases from J, the gap between germline ends came to 16 bases. CDR1 is SNHLY, CDR2 FYNNEI, per germline. The length of the CDR3 is 15 residues. As DNA, the CDR3 is TGTGCCAGCAGTCGGAGGCAGGGTGGGGACAATGAGCAGTTCTTC. Translated: CASSRRQGGDNEQFF.

The chain couples TRBV7-8 to TRBJ1-1; 9 bases align to TRBD1. Germline loops: CDR1 SGHVS, CDR2 FQNEAQ. The CDR3 has 18 residues. V trimming: 5 bases; J trimming: 3 bases; junction bases outside the gene matches: 16. CDR3 coding DNA: TGTGCCAGCAGCCCTACGGACCGGGACAGGGATTGGGACACTGAAGCTTTCTTT. The encoded protein is CASSPTDRDRDWDTEAFF.

The genes are TRBV10-3 and TRBJ2-2, with D perhaps TRBD1 (5 bases). Germline lookup yields CDR1 ENHRY and CDR2 SYGVKD. The CDR3 is 12 amino acids. Trimming left V 6 bases short and J 5 bases short, with 7 bases between. CDR3 region: CAIRRQTGELFF. In DNA, the CDR3 is TGTGCCATCAGGCGACAGACCGGGGAGCTGTTTTTT.